These 12 T cell receptor beta chains came from one sample sequenced in a study of molecular identifiers for immune sequencing clone quantification. TCRdb recomputed calls from the PCR reads with MiXCR, one row per CDR3 protein. Of more than 550,000 distinct CDR3 sequences in the sample, approximately 24% were seen once. The sequenced material came from naive CD8+ T cells from blood, with Jurkat cell RNA spiked in. Indicated subset: FACS-sorted CD8+CD4-CCR7+CD45RA+ naive T cells. These receptors were obtained from a human donor in good health. Some libraries in this study had Jurkat cell RNA spiked in.

As concerns this clonotype: This could be a read error, since a much larger clone is one nucleotide away. The V gene is TRBV11-2, the J gene TRBJ2-3, with TRBD2 as a possible D gene (6 bases). Germline V gives CDR1 SGHAT, CDR2 FQNNGV. The CDR3 contains 17 residues. V lost 2 bases and J 4 bases, leaving 19 bases between the germline ends. In DNA form, the CDR3 reads TGTGCCAGCAGCTTACGAAGGACGGGATCTAGCGCAGATACGCAGTATTTT. This codes for CASSLRRTGSSADTQYF. The full variable domain, completed using reference TRBV11-2 and TRBJ2-3, is EAGVAQSPRYKIIEKRQSVAFWCNPISGHATLYWYQQILGQGPKLLIQFQNNGVVDDSQLPKDRFSAERLKGVDSTLKIQPAKLEDSAVYLCASSLRRTGSSADTQYFGPGTRLTVL.

J is TRBJ1-5 and V is TRBV20-1, with D unresolved. CDR3 size: 18 residues. Germline lookup yields CDR1 DFQATT and CDR2 SNEGSKA (reference sequence). V lost 1 base, J lost 0 bases, and 19 bases lay in between. Here the CDR3 DNA reads TGCAGTGCTAGAGGGGCTGAGGCAATGATTTATAGCAATCAGCCCCAGCATTTT. It translates to CSARGAEAMIYSNQPQHF.

With regard to this clonotype: A much larger clonotype is one base distant, so this may be a read error. This chain links TRBV4-1 with TRBJ1-2; D is unresolved. The germline V gene has CDR1 MGHRA and CDR2 YSYEKL. V gave up 0 bases and J gave up 0 bases, with 11 bases separating them. The CDR3 loop spans 16 amino acids. CDR3 region: CASSQDRPEANYGYTF. The CDR3 DNA sequence: TGCGCCAGCAGCCAAGATCGCCCAGAGGCTAACTATGGCTACACCTTC.

A remark on this clonotype: At one end, the junction sequence differs from germline, possibly due to a read error. The chain's CDR3 is CAGSYSTGYEQYF. For the CDR3, the DNA is TGTGCCGGCAGTTACTCCACTGGCTACGAGCAGTACTTC. The chain couples TRBV6-5 to TRBJ2-7, with no clear D. The V gene's germline CDR1 is MNHEY and CDR2 SVGAGI. The CDR3 consists of 13 residues.

This clonotype was observed a few times. As DNA, the CDR3 is TGTGCCAGTAGTACCGACAGGGGAGGTCAGCCCCAGCATTTT. This gives the protein CASSTDRGGQPQHF. The rearrangement links TRBV19 to TRBJ1-5; 8 positions agree with TRBD1. The J segment lost 6 bases and the V segment lost 4 bases, leaving 5 bases of the junction unmatched. Looked up from germline, CDR1 is LNHDA and CDR2 is SQIVND (reference sequence). This CDR3 has 14 residues.

In regard to this clonotype: This may arise from a read error, as a much more abundant clone is one base away. The rearrangement uses TRBV5-4 and TRBJ2-7; maybe TRBD1 (6 bases). CDR3 length: 15 amino acids. In germline, CDR1 is SGHNT, CDR2 YYREEE (reference sequence). CDR3 bases: TGTGCCAGCGGCTTATCGACAGGAAGTGGCTACGAGCAGTACTTC. Its protein product is CASGLSTGSGYEQYF.

The chain couples TRBV30 to TRBJ2-7; D call uncertain. The V gene lost 0 bases and the J gene lost 0 bases, with 12 bases spanning the gap. This CDR3 has 15 amino acids. The germline V gene has CDR1 GTSNPN and CDR2 SVGIG (reference sequence). CDR3 sequence (DNA): TGTGCCTGGAGTGTATCTACAGAAGCCTCCTACGAGCAGTACTTC. The encoded protein is CAWSVSTEASYEQYF.

The chain has TRBV27 and TRBJ2-7; perhaps TRBD2 as D (5 bases). V lost 6 bases and J lost 6, with 12 bases in between. The germline CDR1 and CDR2 sequences are MNHEY and SMNVEV (reference sequence). The CDR3 consists of 12 residues. The CDR3 protein is CASSLSGIEQYF. In DNA form, the CDR3 reads TGTGCCAGCAGCCTCTCCGGGATCGAGCAGTACTTC.

This clonotype was picked up one time. A much larger clone sits a single nucleotide away, making a read error possible. The chain links TRBV2 to TRBJ1-2, with unresolved D. CDR3 length equals 14 residues. V was pared by 8 bases and J by 3 bases, with 16 bases between. CDR1 SNHLY and CDR2 FYNNEI come from the germline V gene. The CDR3 DNA reads as TGTGCCAGCTTTGAGTCCCAGCAAGACTATGGCTACACCTTC. Its protein product is CASFESQQDYGYTF.

This clonotype was recorded once. At one of its ends the junction is not consistent with the germline gene, which may arise from a read error. The chain joins TRBV6-1 to TRBJ1-3; unclear D gene. This CDR3 contains 15 residues. The germline gives CDR1 MNHNS, CDR2 SASEGT. The CDR3 DNA sequence: TGTGCCAGCAGTGGATCCGGGCACTCTGGATACACCATATATTTT. Its translation: CASSGSGHSGYTIYF.

This clonotype was seen a handful of times. J is TRBJ2-7 and V is TRBV29-1; D not resolved. V lost 0 bases, J lost 1 base, and 13 bases lay in between. The germline CDR1 and CDR2 sequences are SQVTM and ANQGSEA. The CDR3 is made up of 15 amino acids. The CDR3 DNA sequence: TGCAGCGTTGAAGATCAAGGCAGCCCATCCTACGAGCAGTACTTC. This translates into CSVEDQGSPSYEQYF.

The V call is TRBV23-1, the J call TRBJ2-1; 10 positions match TRBD1. TRBV23-1 is identified as an open reading frame with a role that is uncertain. The CDR3 totals 16 residues. V dropped 2 bases and J dropped 6; count of bases not matched to a gene: 7. The CDR3 DNA is TGCGCCAGCAGTCAAAAGACAGGGGGCGCGGGCAATGAGCAGTTCTTC. Residues: CASSQKTGGAGNEQFF.